The 12 T cell receptor beta chains given below trace back to one sample, sequenced in a study of regulatory T cells in long-lasting Graves disease (dated by TCRdb to 2020 to 2022). Receptor libraries were prepared by multiplex PCR. The reads were generated on an Illumina HiSeq 4000. iRepertoire HTBI primers and Arm-PCR amplification of CDR3 regions were used to construct TCR beta libraries. TCRdb passed the public sequencing reads through fastp at Q25 and MiXCR, retaining productive beta sequences. One record per CDR3 amino acid sequence lists the most common genes and DNA. This sample comprises roughly 400,000 distinct CDR3 sequences, roughly 23% of them detected only once. The ten most abundant clones make up 13% to 15% of the sample. Interpreted using the paper, the time point label stands for: persistent/refractory GD, antithyroid drugs over 5 years with positive TRAb. For both TCR sequencing and RNA sequencing, RNA was extracted from PBMCs in TRIzol.

Specimen: peripheral blood mononuclear cells (PBMCs), collected when the disease was refractory, from a patient treated with antithyroid drugs. The receptors here all came from a female donor with Graves disease.

The rearrangement uses TRBV6-5 and TRBJ1-2; the match to TRBD1 covers 9 bases. CDR1 and CDR2 (germline): MNHEY, SVGAGI. There are 16 residues in the CDR3. V dropped 2 bases and J dropped 3; count of bases not matched to a gene: 7. CDR3 bases: TGTGCCAGCAGTTACCCGGGACAGGGCGGGGACTATGGCTACACCTTC. It specifies CASSYPGQGGDYGYTF.

This clonotype was counted at least ten times. The chain combines TRBV2 with TRBJ1-5, with 10 bases matching TRBD1. This CDR3 comprises 17 residues. Trimming took 4 bases from V and 7 from J; bases not matched to a gene: 13. CDR1 and CDR2 from the germline V gene are SNHLY and FYNNEI. DNA of the CDR3: TGTGCCAGCAGTGCATTACGCGGGACAGGGGTAATGCAGCCCCAGCATTTT. Its protein is CASSALRGTGVMQPQHF. The variable domain in full, completed from reference TRBV2 and TRBJ1-5, reads EPEVTQTPSHQVTQMGQEVILRCVPISNHLYFYWYRQILGQKVEFLVSFYNNEISEKSEIFDDQFSVERPDGSNFTLKIRSTKLEDSAMYFCASSALRGTGVMQPQHFGDGTRLSIL.

The chain joins TRBV29-1 to TRBJ2-1; 7 bases agree with TRBD2. CDR3 length: 18 residues. The V gene end was trimmed by 7 bases and the J gene end by 3 bases; junction bases not matched to a gene: 21. Looked up from germline, CDR1 is SQVTM and CDR2 is ANQGSEA. The CDR3 loop reads CSGGRSVAGDIGYNEQFF. The CDR3 DNA is TGCAGCGGGGGGAGATCGGTGGCGGGAGACATCGGCTACAATGAGCAGTTCTTC.

This clonotype was recorded a few times. This sequence joins TRBV7-9 and TRBJ2-7; 8 bases agree with TRBD2. CDR1 and CDR2 (germline): SEHNR, FQNEAQ (reference sequence). V lost 5 bases to trimming and J lost 6 bases; unmatched junction nucleotides: 12. This CDR3 is 15 amino acids long. CDR3 in DNA: TGTGCCAGCAGCGTACCGGGACTAGTCGTCTCCGAGCAGTACTTC. The encoded protein is CASSVPGLVVSEQYF.

The chain is built from TRBV10-2 and TRBJ2-5; 10 bases agree with TRBD1. Trimming removed 3 bases from V and 5 bases from J; junction bases left unmatched: 15. The CDR3 runs 18 residues. Per the germline V gene, CDR1 is WSHSY and CDR2 is SAAADI. The CDR3 region is CASSEFFGQGGLRETQYF. CDR3 nucleotides: TGCGCCAGCAGTGAATTTTTTGGACAGGGGGGACTTCGGGAGACCCAGTACTTC.

At least ten counts were recorded for this clonotype. The V call is TRBV28, the J call TRBJ2-6; TRBD2 agrees at 12 bases. V was pared by 0 bases and J by 3 bases, with 3 bases of the junction left unmatched. The CDR3 length is 18 residues. Germline V gene lookup returns CDR1 MDHEN and CDR2 SYDVKM. The CDR3 spells CASSLWTSGRGGANVLTF. CDR3 in DNA: TGTGCCAGCAGTTTATGGACTAGCGGGAGAGGTGGGGCCAACGTCCTGACTTTC.

V and J are TRBV20-1 and TRBJ1-3; 8 bases line up with TRBD1. The J segment lost 0 bases and the V segment lost 6 bases, leaving 7 bases of the junction unmatched. Germline V gene lookup returns CDR1 DFQATT and CDR2 SNEGSKA (reference sequence). The CDR3 spans 15 residues. CDR3 in DNA: TGCAGTGCCCATAGGGACAGGACCTCTGGAAACACCATATATTTT. Its translation is CSAHRDRTSGNTIYF.

This clonotype was detected many times. This rearrangement joins TRBV2 to TRBJ1-4; D is possibly TRBD1 (6 bases). The CDR3 consists of 14 residues. With 6 bases removed from V and 7 bases from J, the gap between germline ends came to 15 bases. Germline lookup yields CDR1 SNHLY and CDR2 FYNNEI. Here the CDR3 DNA reads TGTGCCAGCAGATGGCAGGGGCTGGGTGAAAAACTGTTTTTT. Its translation: CASRWQGLGEKLFF.

This clonotype was seen ten or more times. J is TRBJ2-7 and V is TRBV15; TRBD1 matches 9 bases. The CDR3 runs 19 residues. From germline, CDR1 is LNHNV and CDR2 YYDKDF (reference sequence). The V segment lost 0 bases and the J segment 0 bases; nucleotides outside the gene matches: 12. Here the CDR3 reads CATSRDGGIDRGFSYEQYF. The DNA for the CDR3 is TGTGCCACCAGCAGAGATGGGGGGATCGACAGGGGGTTCTCCTACGAGCAGTACTTC.

This clonotype occurred a few times. The DNA for the CDR3 is TGTGCCAGTAGTACTTCGGGGGGTAGGGACACTGAAGCTTTCTTT. It specifies CASSTSGGRDTEAFF. The chain recombines TRBV19 with TRBJ1-1, with TRBD1 as a possible D gene (5 bases). This CDR3 region has 15 residues. In germline, CDR1 is LNHDA, CDR2 SQIVND (reference sequence). Trimming cost V 4 bases and J 3 bases, with 15 bases left between them.

V is TRBV29-1 and J is TRBJ1-1, with D uncertain. CDR1 and CDR2 (germline): SQVTM, ANQGSEA. Trimming left V 4 bases short and J 7 bases short, with 7 bases between. The CDR3 loop spans 10 amino acids. The CDR3, as DNA: TGCAGCGTTGGATCGATTGAAGCTTTCTTT. Its protein is CSVGSIEAFF.

This clonotype was observed many times. The rearrangement joins TRBV12-3 or TRBV12-4 to TRBJ2-2, with TRBD1 matching over 7 bases. V dropped 5 bases and J dropped 0; count of bases not matched to a gene: 3. This CDR3 has 15 amino acids. This CDR3 reads CASSRDSANTGELFF. CDR3 in DNA: TGTGCCAGCAGTCGGGACAGCGCGAACACCGGGGAGCTGTTTTTT.